A single sample gave rise to the 22 T cell receptor beta chains below, sequenced in a study of T cell repertoires in cytomegalovirus infection. From the reads, TCRdb called clonotypes with MiXCR, one entry per CDR3 protein. Here the sample spans 700,000 to 950,000 distinct CDR3 sequences, 30% to 35% being singletons. Their target antigens are unknown. Source: cultured CD8+ T cells from PBMCs, taken from culture after CMV antigen stimulation. These receptor sequences come from a human donor in good health (CMV status not recorded). Some clones in this sample may be carry-over from other donors' samples.

This clonotype was seen only once. The chain carries TRBV6-2 or TRBV6-3 and TRBJ2-7; the D is unclear. V lost 5 bases and J 2 bases, leaving 10 bases between the germline ends. Per germline, CDR1 MNHEY and CDR2 SVGEGT. This CDR3 has 13 amino acids. CDR3 loop: CASSKDGTYEQYV. Here the CDR3 DNA reads TGTGCCAGCAGTAAGGACGGCACCTACGAGCAGTACGTC.

In its sample, this clonotype was seen once. The chain employs TRBV2 and TRBJ1-2; no reliable D call. Germline values: CDR1 SNHLY, CDR2 FYNNEI. Trimming stripped 11 bases from V and 2 bases from J, with 12 bases between. The CDR3 is 12 residues long. As DNA, the CDR3 is TGTGCCGCAGCTTTAAGAAACTATGGCTACACCTTC. Residues: CAAALRNYGYTF. The full variable domain, with the rest looked up from reference TRBV2 and TRBJ1-2, is EPEVTQTPSHQVTQMGQEVILRCVPISNHLYFYWYRQILGQKVEFLVSFYNNEISEKSEIFDDQFSVERPDGSNFTLKIRSTKLEDSAMYFCAAALRNYGYTFGSGTRLTVV.

This chain links TRBV6-1 with TRBJ2-2; tentatively, D is TRBD2 (6 bases). Germline V gene data show CDR1 as MNHNS and CDR2 as SASEGT. The ends were cut back, 6 bases at V and 3 bases at J, with 17 bases in the middle. The CDR3 contains 16 residues. DNA for the CDR3: TGTGCCAGCAGCCACGGACTAATTGTTTACACCGGGGAGCTGTTTTTT. It is translated as CASSHGLIVYTGELFF.

This clonotype occurred once. The chain recombines TRBV11-1 with TRBJ1-1; 8 nucleotides match TRBD1. CDR3 length equals 15 residues. Trimming took 5 bases from V and 7 from J; bases not matched to a gene: 12. CDR1 is SGHAT, CDR2 FQDESV, per germline (reference sequence). The CDR3, as DNA: TGTGCCAGCAGCCCCAGGGGGCGCGGGGAAGTTGAAGCTTTCTTT. This translates into CASSPRGRGEVEAFF.

A remark on this clonotype: This may arise from a read error, as a much more abundant clone is one base away. This CDR3 is CTSSPLPSSGANVLTF. CDR3 in DNA: TGTACCAGCAGCCCTCTCCCCAGCTCTGGGGCCAACGTCCTGACTTTC. V usage is TRBV7-6 and J usage is TRBJ2-6; D gene uncertain. Germline CDR1 and CDR2: SGHVS and FNYEAQ. The CDR3 extends over 16 amino acids.

As to this clonotype: Germline is not matched at one junction end, which may reflect a read error. The genes are TRBV27 and TRBJ1-1, with unresolved D. Looked up from germline, CDR1 is MNHEY and CDR2 is SMNVEV (reference sequence). CDR3 length: 14 residues. In DNA, the CDR3 is TGTGCCAACAGTTTATTCGACGGACGAGGTGAAGCTTTCTTT. This translates into CANSLFDGRGEAFF.

The J gene is TRBJ2-6, the V gene TRBV11-2; TRBD1 is a possible D gene (6 bases). Germline CDR1 SGHAT, CDR2 FQNNGV. The V end lost 0 bases, the J end lost 0 bases, and 15 bases lay between the germline ends. The CDR3 runs 19 residues. The CDR3 loop is CASSLESLGADSGANVLTF. The CDR3, as DNA: TGTGCCAGCAGCTTAGAGTCGCTGGGGGCCGACTCTGGGGCCAACGTCCTGACTTTC.

This rearrangement joins TRBV12-3 or TRBV12-4 to TRBJ1-2; perhaps TRBD1 as D (5 bases). V shed 3 bases and J shed 8 bases, with 13 bases lying between them. CDR3 length: 13 amino acids. CDR3 residues: CASSFWDLKGYTF. The CDR3 DNA follows: TGTGCCAGCAGTTTTTGGGACCTTAAGGGCTACACCTTC.

This clonotype was picked up a small number of times. This chain joins TRBV11-1 and TRBJ1-1; D not resolved. The germline gives CDR1 SGHAT, CDR2 FQDESV (reference sequence). V lost 4 bases and J 1 base, leaving 16 bases between the germline ends. This CDR3 has 16 amino acids. CDR3 region: CASSSKFWGENTEAFF. The CDR3 DNA is TGTGCCAGCAGCTCAAAATTTTGGGGAGAGAACACTGAAGCTTTCTTT.

The V call is TRBV7-8, the J call TRBJ1-6; 7 positions agree with TRBD1. Trimming at V came to 2 bases and at J to 7 bases, leaving 8 bases not matched to a gene. Germline V gene sequence: CDR1 SGHVS, CDR2 FQNEAQ. The CDR3 is 16 amino acids. The CDR3 DNA sequence: TGTGCCAGCAGCTTACTGACAGGGTGGAACAATTCACCCCTCCACTTT. It encodes CASSLLTGWNNSPLHF.

In nucleotides, the CDR3 is TGTGCCAGCAGGCTGGGGGGTCTTGAAGAGACCCAGTACTTC. Protein product: CASRLGGLEETQYF. This chain joins TRBV6-2 or TRBV6-3 and TRBJ2-5; perhaps TRBD2 as D (6 bases). CDR3 length: 14 residues. Germline CDR1 MNHEY, CDR2 SVGEGT. V was clipped by 6 bases and J by 3 bases, with 14 bases between them.

This chain links TRBV12-3 or TRBV12-4 with TRBJ1-6, with TRBD1 matching 8 bases. The CDR3 consists of 17 residues. V shed 2 bases and J 0 bases; nucleotides not matched to a gene: 3. CDR3 nucleotide sequence: TGTGCCAGCAGTTTATGGACAGGGAGCTCCTATAATTCACCCCTCCACTTT. This sequence encodes CASSLWTGSSYNSPLHF.

At least ten counts were recorded for this clonotype. The J gene is TRBJ1-6, the V gene TRBV7-2, with 10 bases that match TRBD1. Germline V CDR1 and CDR2: SGHTA, FQGNSA. The V and J ends lost 4 bases and 8 bases, in that order; junction bases with no gene match: 5. The CDR3 is made up of 15 amino acids. The CDR3 protein is CASSWGQGQDSPLHF. In DNA, the CDR3 is TGTGCCAGCAGCTGGGGACAGGGGCAAGATTCACCCCTCCACTTT.

This clonotype came up a few times. The CDR3 loop reads CASTSQGNEQFF. The CDR3 DNA is TGTGCCAGCACCTCACAGGGGAATGAGCAGTTCTTC. This sequence joins TRBV5-4 and TRBJ2-1, with 7 bases matching TRBD1. This CDR3 spans 12 amino acids. J gave up 7 bases and V 6 bases, and 4 bases lay outside the gene matches. CDR1 is SGHNT, CDR2 YYREEE, per germline (reference sequence).

The CDR3 spells CASSYVAGNTGELFF. DNA for the CDR3: TGTGCCAGCAGTTACGTCGCAGGGAACACCGGGGAGCTGTTTTTT. The V call is TRBV6-5, the J call TRBJ2-2; no clear D. The CDR3 has 15 amino acids. CDR1 is MNHEY, CDR2 SVGAGI, per germline. Deletions cut 2 bases from V and 1 base from J, with 8 bases between.

In its sample, this clonotype was seen a few times. The V call is TRBV7-9, the J call TRBJ2-1; 8 bases map to TRBD1. Germline V lookup: CDR1 SEHNR, CDR2 FQNEAQ (reference sequence). The length of the CDR3 is 12 residues. Trimming cost V 7 bases and J 10 bases; bases outside gene matches: 6. The CDR3 nucleotides are TGTGCCAGCACACAGGGGGGACGGGAGCAGTTCTTC. It specifies CASTQGGREQFF.

In this sample, this clonotype turned up a few times. V and J are TRBV7-6 and TRBJ2-6; D remains ambiguous. The CDR3 sequence is 17 residues long. V was trimmed by 0 bases and J by 0 bases, leaving 9 bases between them. CDR1 is SGHVS and CDR2 is FNYEAQ in the germline V gene. The CDR3 DNA reads TGTGCCAGCAGCTTAGCGATACAGCTCTCTGGGGCCAACGTCCTGACTTTC. Translated: CASSLAIQLSGANVLTF.

This clonotype has a handful of counts. This chain joins TRBV9 and TRBJ1-5; TRBD1 aligns across 7 bases. Germline V gene data show CDR1 as SGDLS and CDR2 as YYNGEE. This CDR3 spans 13 amino acids. Trimming took 0 bases from V and 7 from J; bases not matched to a gene: 1. DNA for the CDR3: TGTGCCAGCAGCGTAGGACAGGGACAGCCCCAGCATTTT. Translated: CASSVGQGQPQHF.

This clonotype was recorded at least ten times. This rearrangement joins TRBV18 to TRBJ2-7, with D possibly being TRBD2 (5 bases). V gave up 8 bases and J gave up 3 bases, with 8 bases separating them. Germline V lookup: CDR1 KGHSH, CDR2 LQKENI. The CDR3 extends over 11 amino acids. The CDR3 loop reads CASRGYYEQYV. The CDR3 region has the DNA TGTGCCAGCCGGGGTTACTACGAGCAGTACGTC.

This clonotype was seen repeatedly, ten times or more. V is TRBV7-9 and J is TRBJ2-3; D is possibly TRBD1 (5 bases). The CDR3 is made up of 18 amino acids. V was trimmed by 2 bases and J by 2 bases, leaving 20 bases between them. From germline, CDR1 is SEHNR and CDR2 FQNEAQ (reference sequence). In DNA form, the CDR3 reads TGTGCCAGCAGCTTAATCCAGGGCTTACAGCGAGTCACAGATACGCAGTATTTT. Translating it yields CASSLIQGLQRVTDTQYF.

The CDR3 nucleotides read TGCGCCAGCAGTCTCTTCAGGTATACGCAGTATTTT. This translates into CASSLFRYTQYF. The gene calls are TRBV23-1 and TRBJ2-3, with D hard to call. TRBV23-1 is known as an ORF, though its function is uncertain. The CDR3 is made up of 12 amino acids. The V end was cut by 4 bases, the J end by 7 bases, with 9 bases between.

The V and J genes are TRBV7-6 and TRBJ2-1, with unresolved D. Germline V lookup: CDR1 SGHVS, CDR2 FNYEAQ. This CDR3 contains 15 residues. Deletions cut 1 base from V and 2 bases from J, with 9 bases between. In nucleotides, the CDR3 is TGTGCCAGCAGCTTAGGTTCCAGTACCTACAATGAGCAGTTCTTC. Its translation: CASSLGSSTYNEQFF.